This T cell receptor (beta chain) comes out of a study of T cells after yellow fever vaccination. Overall study context: The authors prepared low-cell-number fractions using SMART-Seq v4 Ultra Low Input.

By 5'RACE template switching, TCR cDNA was produced, with a universal primer site and UMIs added in the process. TCRdb analysed the 5' RACE reads with MiXCR anew, one entry per CDR3 protein. The sample yields 620,000 or so distinct CDR3 sequences, around 16% seen once. CDR1 is SGDLS and CDR2 is YYNGEE in the germline V gene. The V gene end was trimmed by 3 bases and the J gene end by 7 bases; junction bases not matched to a gene: 7. This CDR3 region has 15 residues. Sequencing was performed on PBMCs, taken less than 6 days after the first yellow fever vaccination. The TCR was taken from a man aged 18 to 29 who received the YFV17D yellow fever vaccine. The chain couples TRBV9 to TRBJ1-6; TRBD1 aligns across 7 bases. The CDR3 protein is CASSETGQINSPLHF. The CDR3, as DNA: TGTGCCAGCAGCGAGACGGGACAGATAAATTCACCCCTCCACTTT.